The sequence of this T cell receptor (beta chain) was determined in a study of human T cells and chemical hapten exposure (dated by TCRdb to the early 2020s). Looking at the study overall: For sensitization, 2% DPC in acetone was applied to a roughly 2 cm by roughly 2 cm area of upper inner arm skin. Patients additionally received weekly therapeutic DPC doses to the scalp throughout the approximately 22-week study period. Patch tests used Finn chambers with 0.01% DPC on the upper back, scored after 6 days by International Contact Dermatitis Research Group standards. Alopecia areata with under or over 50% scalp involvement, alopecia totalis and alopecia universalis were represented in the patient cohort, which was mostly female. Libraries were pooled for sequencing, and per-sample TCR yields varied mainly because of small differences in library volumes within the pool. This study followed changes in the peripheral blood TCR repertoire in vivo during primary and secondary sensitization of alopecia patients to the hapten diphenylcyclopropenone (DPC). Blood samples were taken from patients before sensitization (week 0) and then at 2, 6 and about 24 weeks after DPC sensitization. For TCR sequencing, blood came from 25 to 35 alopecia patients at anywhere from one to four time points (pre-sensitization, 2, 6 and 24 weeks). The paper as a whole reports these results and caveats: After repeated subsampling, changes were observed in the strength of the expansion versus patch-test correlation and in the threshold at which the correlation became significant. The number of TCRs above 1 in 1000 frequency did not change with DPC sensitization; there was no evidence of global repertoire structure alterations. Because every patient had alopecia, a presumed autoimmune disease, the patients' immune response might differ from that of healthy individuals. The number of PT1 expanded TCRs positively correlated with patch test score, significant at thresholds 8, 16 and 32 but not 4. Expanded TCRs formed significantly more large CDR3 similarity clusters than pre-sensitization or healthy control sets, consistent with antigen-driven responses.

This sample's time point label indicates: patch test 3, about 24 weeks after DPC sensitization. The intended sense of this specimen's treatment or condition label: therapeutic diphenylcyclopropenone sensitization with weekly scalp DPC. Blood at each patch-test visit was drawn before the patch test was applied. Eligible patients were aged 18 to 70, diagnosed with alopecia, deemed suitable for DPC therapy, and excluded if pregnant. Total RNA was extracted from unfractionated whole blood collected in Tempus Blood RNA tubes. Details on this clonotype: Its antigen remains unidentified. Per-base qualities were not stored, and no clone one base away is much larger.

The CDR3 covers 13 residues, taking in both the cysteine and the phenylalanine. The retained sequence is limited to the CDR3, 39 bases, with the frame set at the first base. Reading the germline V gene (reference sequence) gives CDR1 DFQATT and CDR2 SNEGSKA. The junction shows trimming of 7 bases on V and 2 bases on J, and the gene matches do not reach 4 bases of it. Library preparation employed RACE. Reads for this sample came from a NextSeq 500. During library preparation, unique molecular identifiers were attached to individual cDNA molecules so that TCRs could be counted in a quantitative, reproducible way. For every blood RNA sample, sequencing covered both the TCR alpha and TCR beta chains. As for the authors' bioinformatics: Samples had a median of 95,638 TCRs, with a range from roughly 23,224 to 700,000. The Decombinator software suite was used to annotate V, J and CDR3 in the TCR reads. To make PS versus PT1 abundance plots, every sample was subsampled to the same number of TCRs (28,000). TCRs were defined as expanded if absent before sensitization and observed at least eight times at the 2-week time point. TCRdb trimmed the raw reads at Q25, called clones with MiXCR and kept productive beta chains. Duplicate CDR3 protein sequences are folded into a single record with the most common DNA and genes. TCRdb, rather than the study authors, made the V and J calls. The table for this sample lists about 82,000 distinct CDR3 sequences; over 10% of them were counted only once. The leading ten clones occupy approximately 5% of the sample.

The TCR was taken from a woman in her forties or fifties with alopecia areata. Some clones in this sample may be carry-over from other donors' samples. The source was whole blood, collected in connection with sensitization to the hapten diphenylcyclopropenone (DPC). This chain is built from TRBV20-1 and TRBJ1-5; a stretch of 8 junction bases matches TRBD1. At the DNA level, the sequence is TGCAGTGTCGCGGGACAGGGCAATCAGCCCCAGCATTTT. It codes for CSVAGQGNQPQHF.